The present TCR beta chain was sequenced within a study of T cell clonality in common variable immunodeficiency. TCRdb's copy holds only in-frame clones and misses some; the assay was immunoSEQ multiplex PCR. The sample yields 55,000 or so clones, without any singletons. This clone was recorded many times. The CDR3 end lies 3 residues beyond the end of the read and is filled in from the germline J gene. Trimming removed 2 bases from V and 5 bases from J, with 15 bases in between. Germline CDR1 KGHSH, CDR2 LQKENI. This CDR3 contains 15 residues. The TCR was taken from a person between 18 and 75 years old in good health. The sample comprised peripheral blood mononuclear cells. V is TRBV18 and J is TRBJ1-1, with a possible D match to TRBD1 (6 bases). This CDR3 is CASSPNSGEETEAFF. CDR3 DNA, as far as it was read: TGTGCCAGCTCACCAAATTCAGGGGAGGAAACTGAA.